What follows are 19 T cell receptor beta chains derived from one specimen sequenced in a study of T cells expressing NK-cell markers (dated by TCRdb to about 2020). The library was built by means of 5' RACE. This sample was sequenced with an Illumina HiSeq 2000. TCRdb reprocessed the sequencing reads and holds a single record per CDR3 protein sequence, with no DNA. The table for this sample lists about 370,000 distinct CDR3 sequences. The biggest ten clones account for approximately 11% of the sample. What was sequenced was blood T cells: a sorted CD56 or NKG2C T cell subset, CD4+ or CD8+ T cells, or bulk PBMC T cells (not recorded which). These receptors all come from a woman in her forties or fifties in good health. Donor details come from another sample of the same person, matched by shared clones.

V usage is TRBV5-1 and J usage is TRBJ2-5; TCRdb calls TRBD1, which cannot be checked without DNA. The germline CDR1 and CDR2 sequences are SGHRS and YFSETQ. CDR3 length: 14 residues. The CDR3 region is CASSFQDRGETQYF.

The rearrangement uses TRBV5-1 and TRBJ1-1. The germline gives CDR1 SGHRS, CDR2 YFSETQ. The CDR3 is made up of 16 amino acids. This CDR3 is CASSLSAIVAATEAFF.

The chain combines TRBV27 with TRBJ1-6; there is no DNA to check the TCRdb D call of TRBD1. CDR1 is MNHEY, CDR2 SMNVEV, per germline (reference sequence). CDR3 size: 13 residues. This chain's CDR3 is CASTDNHNSPLHF.

The chain is built from TRBV7-7 and TRBJ2-5. Germline-derived CDR1 and CDR2 are SSHAT and FNYEAQ (reference sequence). There are 13 residues in the CDR3. CDR3 sequence: CASSLMGSETQYF.

The V gene is TRBV20-1, the J gene TRBJ2-3; checking the TCRdb D call of TRBD2 is not possible without DNA. The germline V gene has CDR1 DFQATT and CDR2 SNEGSKA (reference sequence). CDR3 length: 16 amino acids. CDR3 loop: CSARLPGLAYTDTQYF.

The chain employs TRBV12-3 or TRBV12-4 and TRBJ2-3. The CDR3 loop spans 15 amino acids. CDR3: CASSPQEPGTDTQYF.

The chain's CDR3 is CASSVPLGGAGGSYNEQFF. The chain has TRBV25-1 and TRBJ2-1; TCRdb's assignment of TRBD2 cannot be checked, as there is no DNA. Germline V gene data show CDR1 as MGHDK and CDR2 as SYGVNS. The CDR3 is made up of 19 amino acids.

The gene calls are TRBV7-3 and TRBJ2-7; absent DNA, TCRdb's TRBD2 call cannot be checked. The CDR3 extends over 11 amino acids. Per the germline V gene, CDR1 is SGHTA and CDR2 is FQGTGA. This CDR3 is CARTSGYEQYF. The entire variable domain, with the rest obtained from reference TRBV7-3 and TRBJ2-7, is as follows: GAGVSQTPSNKVTEKGKYVELRCDPISGHTALYWYRQSLGQGPEFLIYFQGTGAADDSGLPNDRFFAVRPEGSVSTLKIQRTERGDSAVYLCARTSGYEQYFGPGTRLTVT.

The chain links TRBV6-1 to TRBJ1-5. The CDR3 has 16 residues. CDR1 is MNHNS, CDR2 SASEGT, per germline. This chain's CDR3 is CASSEQDVGPNQPQHF.

The rearrangement links TRBV5-4 to TRBJ1-1; TCRdb proposes TRBD1, but this gene call is untestable without DNA. Germline V gene sequence: CDR1 SGHNT, CDR2 YYREEE (reference sequence). CDR3 length equals 12 residues. The CDR3 here is CASTSQGDEAFF.

This chain joins TRBV20-1 and TRBJ1-1. The germline CDR1 and CDR2 sequences are DFQATT and SNEGSKA (reference sequence). The CDR3 spans 13 residues. The CDR3 spells CSASGLRGSEAFF.

The chain links TRBV11-2 to TRBJ2-2; TCRdb outputs TRBD2, but without DNA this stays unchecked. CDR1 and CDR2 from the germline V gene are SGHAT and FQNNGV. The CDR3 covers 17 residues. The CDR3 is CASSLGLAGGPDGELFF.

The V and J genes are TRBV20-1 and TRBJ2-7; TCRdb calls TRBD2, which cannot be checked without DNA. There are 15 residues in the CDR3. CDR1 DFQATT and CDR2 SNEGSKA come from the germline V gene (reference sequence). The CDR3 sequence: CSARDRQRGGDEQYF.

The chain uses TRBV6-1 and TRBJ2-1; TCRdb names TRBD2, which stays unverified in the absence of DNA. The CDR3 length is 16 residues. Germline CDR1 MNHNS, CDR2 SASEGT. CDR3 sequence: CASRIFKSGSYNEQFF.

The rearrangement links TRBV12-3 or TRBV12-4 to TRBJ1-5; TCRdb picks TRBD1, but there is no DNA to check that call. CDR3 size: 13 residues. CDR3 sequence reads: CASSRTGTQPQHF.

The chain combines TRBV4-1 with TRBJ1-5; TCRdb lists TRBD1, though no DNA is available to test this call. Per the germline V gene, CDR1 is MGHRA and CDR2 is YSYEKL. The CDR3 is 14 amino acids. The CDR3 is CASSQDRDWQPQHF.

The chain joins TRBV5-1 to TRBJ1-2; TCRdb outputs TRBD1, but without DNA this stays unchecked. The length of the CDR3 is 17 residues. The germline CDR1 and CDR2 sequences are SGHRS and YFSETQ. The CDR3 region is CASSLGQGARSLDGYTF.

V and J are TRBV6-5 and TRBJ2-5. In germline, CDR1 is MNHEY, CDR2 SVGAGI. This CDR3 has 11 residues. CDR3 region: CASSYEETQYF.

The chain joins TRBV5-1 to TRBJ2-4; the TCRdb call, TRBD1, lacks DNA for checking. Germline CDR1 reads SGHRS; CDR2 reads YFSETQ. CDR3 length: 15 residues. This CDR3 reads CASSLDGTVGNIQYF.